This TCR beta chain appears in the sequencing data of a study of blood T cell repertoires in COVID-19. Study as a whole: Acute-phase and convalescent COVID-19 samples originated in the United States, Italy and Spain. PBMCs, B-cell-depleted T cells, or T cells provided the cDNA or gDNA that made up the material.

The V segment lost 4 bases and the J segment 0 bases; nucleotides outside the gene matches: 5. Germline CDR1 is LNHDA and CDR2 is SQIVND (reference sequence). The CDR3 contains 16 residues. Source study methods: Reference gene primer amplification gave estimated nucleated cell counts. The data were produced by immunoSEQ multiplex PCR, yet TCRdb's version contains in-frame clones alone and is incomplete. The V and J calls and clone size come from that table; D and trimming were worked out from the DNA. The sample carries 180,000 or so clones, almost 90% recorded once. Sample: peripheral blood. This clonotype was sampled from a man aged 45-65 years with acute or convalescent COVID-19. V and J are TRBV19 and TRBJ2-4; 8 nucleotides match TRBD1. The CDR3: CASSNKQGVAKNIQYF. In DNA, the CDR3 is TGTGCCAGTAGTAACAAACAGGGGGTAGCCAAAAACATTCAGTACTTC.